What follows describes a single TCR beta chain. The antigen remains unidentified. These data come from a study of long-term antiretroviral therapy in people with HIV. It was version v3.0 of the immunoSEQ assay that was run at survey level. Sequencing efforts were directed toward roughly 40,000-55,000 T-cell genomes per sample. Sequencing was performed with immunoSEQ multiplex PCR; in TCRdb, only in-frame clones are kept and a portion is missing. The table records over 30,000 clones, approximately 97% of them present only once. The CDR3 sequence is 14 residues long. Per the germline V gene, CDR1 is SGHDT and CDR2 is YYEEEE. The V gene end was trimmed by 6 bases and the J gene end by 3 bases; junction bases not matched to a gene: 8. Study findings and constraints: Transplant donor controls retained higher diversity, though diversity increased after ART. ART adherence, viral resistance and therapy changes were not recorded. Clones that had undergone expansion before ART dominated the repertoire at all time points.

The receptor's source is a man aged 25 to 40 with HIV. V usage is TRBV5-6 and J usage is TRBJ2-7; 8 bases line up with TRBD2. The material was unsorted PBMCs, obtained 6.9 years after starting antiretroviral therapy. CDR3 loop: CASTFGGGFYEQYF. CDR3 coding DNA: TGTGCCAGCACCTTCGGGGGGGGTTTCTACGAGCAGTACTTC.